Presented here are 13 T cell receptor beta chains from one specimen sequenced in a study of graft-versus-host responses after intestinal transplantation. Measured with immunoSEQ multiplex PCR; TCRdb has only the in-frame clones, and not every one. The sample holds about 14,000 clones, 25% to 35% seen once. The material was alloreactive CD4+ T cells from a mixed lymphocyte reaction culture, obtained before intestinal transplant. Specified subset: CFSE-low proliferating T cells sorted from roughly six-day pre-transplant mixed lymphocyte reaction (GvH or HvG direction). Receptors originate from a human patient who received an intestinal transplant.

The chain recombines TRBV6-5 with TRBJ1-5, with TRBD1 identical over 7 bases. The CDR3 has 13 amino acids. Germline V gene lookup returns CDR1 MNHEY and CDR2 SVGAGI. Germline trimming cut 5 bases from V and 7 bases from J; bases unmatched to any gene: 5. This CDR3 reads CASSTGERQPQHF. The DNA for the CDR3 is TGTGCCAGCAGTACAGGGGAGAGACAGCCCCAGCATTTT.

Details on this clone: One end of the junction is discordant with germline, which a read error may explain. CDR3 nucleotide sequence: TGTGCCAGCAGCCAGCTAACGCGAACTTCCACAGATACGCAGTATTTT. Its translation: CASSQLTRTSTDTQYF. This sequence joins TRBV4-1 and TRBJ2-3; D remains ambiguous. The CDR3 has 16 residues. CDR1 and CDR2 from the germline V gene are MGHRA and YSYEKL.

The chain employs TRBV28 and TRBJ2-7; 11 nucleotides align to TRBD2. V lost 8 bases and J lost 3; bases outside the gene matches: 9. The CDR3 is made up of 15 amino acids. The germline CDR1 and CDR2 sequences are MDHEN and SYDVKM. CDR3 loop: CASSGSTSGIYEQYF. The CDR3 nucleotides read TGTGCCAGCTCGGGGTCGACTAGCGGGATCTACGAGCAGTACTTC. Based on the CDR3 plus reference TRBV28 and TRBJ2-7, the full variable domain is DVKVTQSSRYLVKRTGEKVFLECVQDMDHENMFWYRQDPGLGLRLIYFSYDVKMKEKGDIPEGYSVSREKKERFSLILESASTNQTSMYLCASSGSTSGIYEQYFGPGTRLTVT.

Written as DNA, the CDR3 is TGCACCAGCAGCCAAGAGGGACGTTTTAGCAATCAGCCCCAGCATTTT. Translation: CTSSQEGRFSNQPQHF. The rearrangement links TRBV1 to TRBJ1-5. TRBV1 is listed as a pseudogene. This CDR3 has 16 residues.

Here the CDR3 DNA reads TGTGCCAGCAGACCACAGGGGGCCTCCTACAATGAGCAGTTCTTC. This codes for CASRPQGASYNEQFF. The rearrangement links TRBV5-5 to TRBJ2-1, with 9 bases that match TRBD1. Germline-derived CDR1 and CDR2 are SGHKS and YYEKEE (reference sequence). The CDR3 runs to 15 residues. The V segment lost 5 bases and the J segment 0 bases; nucleotides outside the gene matches: 3.

The V gene is TRBV9, the J gene TRBJ2-5; 7 bases are shared with TRBD2. The germline CDR1 and CDR2 sequences are SGDLS and YYNGEE. V gave up 6 bases and J gave up 4 bases; unmatched junction bases: 12. The CDR3 length is 15 residues. The CDR3 is CASTPEGRERETQYF. The CDR3, as DNA: TGTGCCAGCACCCCAGAGGGGCGGGAGAGAGAGACCCAGTACTTC.

The chain links TRBV28 to TRBJ2-7; tentative D call: TRBD2 (6 bases). The CDR3 is 15 residues long. Germline V gene sequence: CDR1 MDHEN, CDR2 SYDVKM. V lost 6 bases, J lost 9 bases, and 24 bases lay in between. CDR3 nucleotides: TGTGCCAGCAGATATCCAACCGGGAGCGGCTTTTTGCAGTACTTC. It encodes CASRYPTGSGFLQYF.

The sample holds a few counts of this clone. The gene calls are TRBV4-2 and TRBJ2-3; no reliable D call. The V and J ends lost 1 base and 2 bases respectively, with 7 bases between them. Per germline, CDR1 LGHNA and CDR2 YNFKEQ. This CDR3 spans 14 amino acids. The CDR3 region has the DNA TGTGCCAGCAGCCAAGCCCCTTCCACAGATACGCAGTATTTT. Protein sequence: CASSQAPSTDTQYF.

This clone was picked up a small number of times. This chain uses TRBV6-5 with TRBJ1-2; D is undetermined. CDR1 is MNHEY, CDR2 SVGAGI, per germline. V was cut by 5 bases and J by 8 bases, with 12 bases left in between. The CDR3 consists of 12 residues. The CDR3 DNA sequence: TGTGCCAGCAGTAACACCCCCCGGGGCTACACCTTC. Its translation is CASSNTPRGYTF.

The chain combines TRBV7-4 with TRBJ1-3; 9 bases line up with TRBD1. The germline CDR1 and CDR2 sequences are SGHVT and SQSDAQ. This CDR3 spans 13 amino acids. This CDR3 reads CGARGQGGNTIYF. The CDR3 nucleotides read TGTGGGGCTAGAGGACAGGGGGGAAACACCATATATTTT. Full variable domain (missing parts from reference TRBV7-4 and TRBJ1-3): GAGVSQSPRYKVAKRGRDVALRCDSISGHVTLYWYRQTLGQGSEVLTYSQSDAQRDKSGRPSGRFSAERPERSVSTLKIQRTEQGDSAVYLCGARGQGGNTIYFGEGSWLTVV.

The sample holds a few counts of this clone. V usage is TRBV5-5 and J usage is TRBJ2-3; TRBD2 agrees at 11 bases. From germline, CDR1 is SGHKS and CDR2 YYEKEE (reference sequence). The CDR3 runs to 17 residues. Unmatched junction bases numbered 11, after V lost 4 bases and J lost 4 bases. CDR3 DNA sequence: TGTGCCAGCAGCCAAGGCGCACTAGCGGGAGTGGCAGATACGCAGTATTTT. Protein product: CASSQGALAGVADTQYF.

The chain employs TRBV6-1 and TRBJ1-5, with 8 bases lining up with TRBD1. V was pared by 10 bases and J by 2 bases, with 7 bases of the junction left unmatched. Germline V gene sequence: CDR1 MNHNS, CDR2 SASEGT. CDR3 length equals 14 residues. For the CDR3, the DNA is TGTGCCATCGTACAGGGGGTCGGCAATCAGCCCCAGCATTTT. It yields the protein CAIVQGVGNQPQHF.

V is TRBV9 and J is TRBJ2-1; TRBD2 is a possible D gene (6 bases). The CDR3 extends over 12 amino acids. Germline V CDR1 and CDR2: SGDLS, YYNGEE. The V gene lost 2 bases and the J gene lost 10 bases, with 10 bases spanning the gap. CDR3 bases: TGTGCCAGCAGCGTGGGGGGACGCGAGCAGTTCTTC. Protein product: CASSVGGREQFF.